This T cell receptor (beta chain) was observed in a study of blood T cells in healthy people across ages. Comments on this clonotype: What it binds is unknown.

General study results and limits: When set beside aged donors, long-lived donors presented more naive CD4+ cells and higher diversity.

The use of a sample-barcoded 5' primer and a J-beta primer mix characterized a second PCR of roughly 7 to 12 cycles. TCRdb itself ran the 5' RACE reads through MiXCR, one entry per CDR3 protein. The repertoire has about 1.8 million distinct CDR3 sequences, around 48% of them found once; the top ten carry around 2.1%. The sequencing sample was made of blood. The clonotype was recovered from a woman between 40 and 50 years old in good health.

The CDR3 loop is CASSQDSQGGTEAFF. CDR3 in DNA: TGCGCCAGCAGCCAAGATTCCCAGGGGGGTACTGAAGCTTTCTTT. This chain links TRBV4-3 with TRBJ1-1, with 7 bases that match TRBD1. The germline V gene encodes CDR1 LGHNA and CDR2 YSLEER. The CDR3 spans 15 residues. V shed 0 bases, J shed 5 bases, and the junction held 6 bases outside the gene matches.